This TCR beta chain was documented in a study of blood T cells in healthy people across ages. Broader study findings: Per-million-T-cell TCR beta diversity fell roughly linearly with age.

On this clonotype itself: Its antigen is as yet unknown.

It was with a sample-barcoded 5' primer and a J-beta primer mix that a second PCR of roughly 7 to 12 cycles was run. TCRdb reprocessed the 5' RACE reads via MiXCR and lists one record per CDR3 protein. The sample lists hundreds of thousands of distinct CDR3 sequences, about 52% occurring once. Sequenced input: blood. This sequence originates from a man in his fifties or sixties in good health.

CDR3 protein: CAWSVSAANSYEQYF. As DNA, the CDR3 is TGTGCCTGGAGTGTATCGGCAGCCAACTCCTACGAGCAGTACTTC. V usage is TRBV30 and J usage is TRBJ2-7; no clear D. Germline-derived CDR1 and CDR2 are GTSNPN and SVGIG (reference sequence). This CDR3 contains 15 residues. Deletions cut 0 bases from V and 0 bases from J, with 12 bases between.